These T cell receptor beta chains were read from a single sample in a study of blood T cell repertoires in COVID-19. Sequencing was performed with immunoSEQ multiplex PCR; in TCRdb, only in-frame clones are kept and a portion is missing. The sample has under 250,000 clones, 92% seen once. Sequencing was carried out using peripheral blood. Receptors originate from a young man with acute or convalescent COVID-19. Both conserved end residues are part of each CDR3. Each record gives: clone size, J gene, D gene, V gene, CDR3 protein, CDR3 DNA. A D gene is named only where the DNA matches it firmly. Size is omitted from some rows. Given values are once, few, many or a class for expanded clones.

clone_size: .
j_call: TRBJ1-5
d_call: TRBD1
v_call: TRBV7-9
cdr3_aa: CASSNTQGQPQHF
cdr3_nt: TGTGCCAGCAGTAACACACAGGGGCAGCCCCAGCATTTT

clone_size: .
j_call: TRBJ2-3
d_call: .
v_call: TRBV7-6
cdr3_aa: CASSSLLSREKADTQYF
cdr3_nt: TGTGCCAGCAGCTCCCTACTTAGTCGGGAGAAGGCAGATACGCAGTATTTT

clone_size: .
j_call: TRBJ1-1
d_call: TRBD1
v_call: TRBV20-1
cdr3_aa: CSASGTGGRSSEAFF
cdr3_nt: TGCAGTGCTAGTGGGACAGGGGGCAGGAGCTCTGAAGCTTTCTTT

clone_size: .
j_call: TRBJ1-5
d_call: .
v_call: TRBV30
cdr3_aa: CAWSVRSGRGGNQPQHF
cdr3_nt: TGTGCCTGGAGTGTAAGATCGGGCAGGGGCGGCAATCAGCCCCAGCATTTT

clone_size: .
j_call: TRBJ2-1
d_call: TRBD1
v_call: TRBV15
cdr3_aa: CATSRIGTAAYNEQFF
cdr3_nt: TGTGCCACCAGCAGGATTGGGACAGCAGCATACAATGAGCAGTTCTTC

clone_size: .
j_call: TRBJ1-5
d_call: .
v_call: TRBV30
cdr3_aa: CAWSQGYDQPQHF
cdr3_nt: TGTGCCTGGAGCCAGGGGTACGATCAGCCCCAGCATTTT

clone_size: .
j_call: TRBJ1-1
d_call: .
v_call: TRBV29-1
cdr3_aa: CSAYVVTEAFF
cdr3_nt: TGCAGCGCCTACGTAGTAACTGAAGCTTTCTTT

clone_size: .
j_call: TRBJ2-5
d_call: .
v_call: TRBV3-1/TRBV3-2
cdr3_aa: CASSQEAKHYETQYF
cdr3_nt: TGTGCCAGCAGCCAAGAGGCCAAACACTACGAGACCCAGTACTTC

clone_size: .
j_call: TRBJ1-2
d_call: .
v_call: TRBV5-1
cdr3_aa: CASRLPEQGVSGYTF
cdr3_nt: TGCGCCAGCAGACTCCCTGAACAGGGTGTATCAGGCTACACCTTC

clone_size: .
j_call: TRBJ2-7
d_call: .
v_call: TRBV9
cdr3_aa: CASSGGGTDSYEQYF
cdr3_nt: TGTGCCAGCAGCGGAGGAGGGACAGACTCCTACGAGCAGTACTTC

clone_size: .
j_call: TRBJ2-7
d_call: .
v_call: TRBV3-1/TRBV3-2
cdr3_aa: CASSQGSTPYF
cdr3_nt: TGTGCCAGCAGCCAAGGTAGTACTCCGTACTTC

clone_size: .
j_call: TRBJ1-2
d_call: TRBD1
v_call: TRBV6-6
cdr3_aa: CASSLKNTGGQNYGYTF
cdr3_nt: TGTGCCAGCAGTCTTAAGAACACAGGGGGTCAGAACTATGGCTACACCTTC

clone_size: .
j_call: TRBJ2-3
d_call: TRBD1
v_call: TRBV28
cdr3_aa: CASSATGRWDTQYF
cdr3_nt: TGTGCCAGCAGTGCGACAGGGCGATGGGATACGCAGTATTTT

clone_size: .
j_call: TRBJ2-3
d_call: TRBD2
v_call: TRBV30
cdr3_aa: CAWGLAGDSSVRDTQYF
cdr3_nt: TGTGCCTGGGGACTAGCGGGAGATTCAAGCGTTCGGGATACGCAGTATTTT

clone_size: .
j_call: TRBJ1-1
d_call: TRBD1
v_call: TRBV27
cdr3_aa: CASSPINRGTEAFF
cdr3_nt: TGTGCCAGCAGTCCTATCAACAGGGGCACTGAAGCTTTCTTT

clone_size: .
j_call: TRBJ1-5
d_call: .
v_call: TRBV30
cdr3_aa: CAGGTSPNQPQHF
cdr3_nt: TGTGCCGGGGGGACTAGCCCGAATCAGCCCCAGCATTTT

clone_size: .
j_call: TRBJ1-6
d_call: TRBD1
v_call: TRBV6-5
cdr3_aa: CASSSGDRGNSPLHF
cdr3_nt: TGTGCCAGCAGTTCGGGGGACAGGGGAAATTCACCCCTCCACTTT

clone_size: .
j_call: TRBJ2-3
d_call: .
v_call: TRBV27
cdr3_aa: CASTTLLQGTDTQYF
cdr3_nt: TGTGCCAGCACTACCCTTCTTCAAGGCACAGATACGCAGTATTTT

clone_size: once
j_call: TRBJ1-2
d_call: .
v_call: TRBV9
cdr3_aa: CASSPHDRNNYGYTF
cdr3_nt: TGTGCCAGCAGCCCTCATGACAGGAATAACTATGGCTACACCTTC